These 29 T cell receptor beta chains were all obtained from the same sample, sequenced in a study of blood T cell repertoires in COVID-19. Using immunoSEQ multiplex PCR, the repertoire was profiled, and TCRdb retains in-frame clones only, with some absent. Here the sample spans tens of thousands of clones, roughly 80% being singletons. The source material was peripheral blood. The source of these receptors is a man in his sixties with COVID-19, enrolled during active disease.

The gene calls are TRBV29-1 and TRBJ1-1; TRBD1 is a possible D gene (6 bases). V gave up 4 bases and J gave up 0 bases, with 12 bases separating them. CDR1 is SQVTM and CDR2 is ANQGSEA in the germline V gene. There are 14 residues in the CDR3. CDR3 DNA: TGCAGCGTTGTGTGGACAGTCATGAACACTGAAGCTTTCTTT. The encoded protein is CSVVWTVMNTEAFF. The full variable domain, completed using reference TRBV29-1 and TRBJ1-1, is SAVISQKPSRDICQRGTSLTIQCQVDSQVTMMFWYRQQPGQSLTLIATANQGSEATYESGFVIDKFPISRPNLTFSTLTVSNMSPEDSSIYLCSVVWTVMNTEAFFGQGTRLTVV.

The chain employs TRBV5-1 and TRBJ1-1; TRBD1 might be the D (5 bases). CDR1 is SGHRS and CDR2 is YFSETQ in the germline V gene. The V end was cut by 3 bases, the J end by 2 bases, with 14 bases between. CDR3 length equals 15 residues. CDR3 in amino acids: CASSWNWGGNTEAFF. The CDR3 DNA follows: TGCGCCAGCAGCTGGAACTGGGGGGGAAACACTGAAGCTTTCTTT. The whole variable domain, remainder taken from reference TRBV5-1 and TRBJ1-1, is KAGVTQTPRYLIKTRGQQVTLSCSPISGHRSVSWYQQTPGQGLQFLFEYFSETQRNKGNFPGRFSGRQFSNSRSEMNVSTLELGDSALYLCASSWNWGGNTEAFFGQGTRLTVV.

The rearrangement uses TRBV28 and TRBJ2-1; possibly TRBD2 for D (6 bases). Germline CDR1 and CDR2: MDHEN and SYDVKM. The CDR3 loop spans 11 amino acids. The V end was cut by 8 bases, the J end by 5 bases, with 7 bases between. The CDR3 nucleotides are TGTGCCAGCCGGGGGAACAATGAGCAGTTCTTC. Its protein product is CASRGNNEQFF. The whole variable domain, remainder taken from reference TRBV28 and TRBJ2-1, is DVKVTQSSRYLVKRTGEKVFLECVQDMDHENMFWYRQDPGLGLRLIYFSYDVKMKEKGDIPEGYSVSREKKERFSLILESASTNQTSMYLCASRGNNEQFFGPGTRLTVL.

The V gene is TRBV7-9, the J gene TRBJ2-5, with 8 bases fitting TRBD1. CDR1 is SEHNR and CDR2 is FQNEAQ in the germline V gene (reference sequence). The CDR3 totals 13 residues. The V and J ends lost 4 bases and 5 bases, in that order; junction bases with no gene match: 3. The CDR3 region is CASSSTGGETQYF. The CDR3 DNA follows: TGTGCCAGCAGCTCCACAGGGGGGGAGACCCAGTACTTC.

The chain joins TRBV6-5 to TRBJ2-7; possible D gene TRBD2, 5 bases. The CDR3 loop spans 14 amino acids. Germline CDR1 and CDR2: MNHEY and SVGAGI. V was shortened by 4 bases and J by 7 bases, with 17 bases between the two germline ends. CDR3 residues: CASSSRSGVKEQYF. Written as DNA, the CDR3 is TGTGCCAGCAGTTCCCGGTCCGGGGTGAAAGAGCAGTACTTC.

The chain combines TRBV6-6 with TRBJ2-1, with 14 bases fitting TRBD2. The CDR3 contains 15 residues. V gave up 7 bases and J gave up 8 bases; unmatched junction bases: 7. Germline V CDR1 and CDR2: MNHNY, SVGAGI (reference sequence). The CDR3 here is CASTSGLAGDHEQFF. Written as DNA, the CDR3 is TGTGCCAGCACTTCGGGACTAGCGGGAGACCATGAGCAGTTCTTC.

The rearrangement links TRBV4-1 to TRBJ2-1, with D possibly matching TRBD1 (6 bases). This CDR3 region has 15 residues. Germline CDR1 reads MGHRA; CDR2 reads YSYEKL. V lost 6 bases to trimming and J lost 0 bases, with 12 bases between them. The CDR3 protein is CASSRTDSSYNEQFF. The CDR3 region has the DNA TGCGCCAGCAGTCGGACGGACAGCTCCTACAATGAGCAGTTCTTC.

The V and J genes are TRBV30 and TRBJ2-4; 12 bases fit TRBD2. Germline values: CDR1 GTSNPN, CDR2 SVGIG (reference sequence). The length of the CDR3 is 16 residues. V shed 2 bases and J 8 bases; nucleotides not matched to a gene: 10. CDR3 loop: CAWSPGLAGGGDIQYF. The CDR3 bases are TGTGCCTGGAGTCCGGGACTAGCGGGTGGGGGGGACATTCAGTACTTC.

The genes are TRBV30 and TRBJ2-1; 8 bases are a match to TRBD1. V dropped 8 bases and J dropped 4; count of bases not matched to a gene: 7. CDR3 size: 13 residues. Germline lookup yields CDR1 GTSNPN and CDR2 SVGIG (reference sequence). The CDR3 nucleotides read TGTGCCGGTGACAGGGGATCTTACAATGAGCAGTTCTTC. Its protein product is CAGDRGSYNEQFF.

The CDR3 coding sequence is TGTGCCAGCTCACCAGGGCAGGGAAGTACAGATACGCAGTATTTT. Encoded protein: CASSPGQGSTDTQYF. The V and J genes are TRBV18 and TRBJ2-3, with a weak D call TRBD1 (5 bases). The V gene's germline CDR1 is KGHSH and CDR2 LQKENI. Trimming stripped 2 bases from V and 3 bases from J, with 12 bases between. CDR3 length: 15 residues. Supplemented by reference TRBV18 and TRBJ2-3, the full variable domain reads NAGVMQNPRHLVRRRGQEARLRCSPMKGHSHVYWYRQLPEEGLKFMVYLQKENIIDESGMPKERFSAEFPKEGPSILRIQQVVRGDSAAYFCASSPGQGSTDTQYFGPGTRLTVL.

This clone was detected once. This chain connects TRBV28 to TRBJ2-7; D not certain. The CDR3 has 11 amino acids. The germline V gene encodes CDR1 MDHEN and CDR2 SYDVKM. With 5 bases removed from V and 4 bases from J, the gap between germline ends came to 6 bases. This CDR3 is CASSHKYEQYF. In DNA, the CDR3 is TGTGCCAGCAGTCACAAATACGAGCAGTACTTC.

Ten or more counts support this clone. CDR3 region: CASSNGQEGYTF. The CDR3 DNA is TGTGCCAGCAGCAACGGACAGGAAGGCTACACCTTC. The chain employs TRBV5-4 and TRBJ1-2; 7 bases agree with TRBD1. The V gene's germline CDR1 is SGHNT and CDR2 YYREEE (reference sequence). V trimming: 4 bases; J trimming: 8 bases; junction bases outside the gene matches: 5. CDR3 length equals 12 residues.

This clone was detected only once. CDR3 sequence (DNA): TGTGCCAGCAGTGAAGGGCCCTCTGGAGAGACCCAGTACTTC. Protein product: CASSEGPSGETQYF. V gene TRBV2 combines with J gene TRBJ2-5, with D hard to call. The germline V gene has CDR1 SNHLY and CDR2 FYNNEI. Trimming took off 1 base at V and 4 bases at J, with 10 bases between the two ends. The CDR3 loop spans 14 amino acids.

CDR3 residues: CASSPRGGFGYTF. CDR3 nucleotides: TGTGCCAGCAGTCCACGGGGGGGATTCGGCTACACCTTC. J is TRBJ1-2 and V is TRBV12-3 or TRBV12-4, with D perhaps TRBD1 (5 bases). There are 13 residues in the CDR3. Trimming removed 5 bases from V and 8 bases from J, with 15 bases in between.

CDR3: CASSAYHRENTEAFF. Written as DNA, the CDR3 is TGTGCCAGCAGTGCGTATCACAGGGAGAACACTGAAGCTTTCTTT. The chain employs TRBV2 and TRBJ1-1; D is perhaps TRBD1 (6 bases). Trimming removed 4 bases at V and 1 base at J, with 13 bases between. CDR1 is SNHLY and CDR2 is FYNNEI in the germline V gene. The CDR3 totals 15 residues.

The chain has TRBV6-5 and TRBJ2-2; D is unclear. Germline-derived CDR1 and CDR2 are MNHEY and SVGAGI. The germline V and J ends were trimmed by 7 bases and 1 base, with 10 bases remaining between them. The CDR3 extends over 14 amino acids. The DNA of the CDR3 is TGTGCCAGCAACTACGGCGGGAACACCGGGGAGCTGTTTTTT. This encodes CASNYGGNTGELFF.

V gene TRBV19 combines with J gene TRBJ2-3, with 10 bases that match TRBD1. The CDR3 totals 15 residues. The V and J ends lost 5 bases and 5 bases, in that order; junction bases with no gene match: 7. CDR1 and CDR2 from the germline V gene are LNHDA and SQIVND (reference sequence). DNA of the CDR3: TGTGCCAGTAGTGGAGCCGGGACAGGGGAAGATACGCAGTATTTT. It is translated as CASSGAGTGEDTQYF.

The chain has TRBV2 and TRBJ1-4; no clear D gene. Germline V gene data show CDR1 as SNHLY and CDR2 as FYNNEI. With 4 bases removed from V and 8 bases from J, the gap between germline ends came to 14 bases. The CDR3 loop spans 14 amino acids. CDR3 in amino acids: CASSVRGSSEKLFF. CDR3 nucleotides: TGTGCCAGCAGTGTTCGGGGATCCTCCGAAAAACTGTTTTTT.

The chain combines TRBV10-1 with TRBJ2-3, with a tentative D call TRBD2 (5 bases). The CDR3 is made up of 13 amino acids. V was shortened by 2 bases and J by 3 bases, with 6 bases between the two germline ends. Germline CDR1 is WNHNN and CDR2 is SYGVQD (reference sequence). CDR3 nucleotide sequence: TGCGCCAGCAGTGAGGTAGCGACAGATACGCAGTATTTT. Translation gives CASSEVATDTQYF.

The chain uses TRBV6-2 or TRBV6-3 and TRBJ1-5; tentative D call: TRBD1 (6 bases). The length of the CDR3 is 18 residues. Trimming shortened V by 1 base and J by 1 base, and 17 bases separated the two germline ends. Germline loops: CDR1 MNHEY, CDR2 SVGEGT. The CDR3 region has the DNA TGTGCCAGCAGTTACTTATCCGCCTTGAGGGGGAGCAATCAGCCCCAGCATTTT. This gives the protein CASSYLSALRGSNQPQHF.

This clone was counted once. J is TRBJ2-3 and V is TRBV5-1; 14 nucleotides line up with TRBD2. This CDR3 comprises 19 residues. CDR1 is SGHRS and CDR2 is YFSETQ in the germline V gene. V was clipped by 0 bases and J by 2 bases; unmatched bases: 8. The CDR3 loop reads CASSLVGLAGGEPTDTQYF. DNA of the CDR3: TGCGCCAGCAGCTTGGTAGGACTAGCGGGAGGTGAGCCCACAGATACGCAGTATTTT.

This chain joins TRBV10-3 and TRBJ2-5; TRBD1 might be the D (6 bases). CDR3 length: 12 amino acids. The V and J ends lost 10 bases and 5 bases respectively, with 14 bases between them. Germline V gene sequence: CDR1 ENHRY, CDR2 SYGVKD. The CDR3 reads CATSQGSETQYF. CDR3 bases: TGTGCCACCTCACAGGGTTCTGAGACCCAGTACTTC.

The table lists this clone with a count of one. The rearrangement joins TRBV27 to TRBJ2-7; D perhaps matches TRBD1 (5 bases). Germline CDR1 MNHEY, CDR2 SMNVEV (reference sequence). Between the trimmed V and J ends, which lost 3 bases and 6 bases, there was a span of 18 bases. This CDR3 is built from 15 residues. CDR3 amino acids: CASSLQGNLLGEQYF. The DNA of the CDR3 is TGTGCCAGCAGTTTGCAGGGCAACCTCCTCGGCGAGCAGTACTTC.

The V gene is TRBV28, the J gene TRBJ2-1, with 8 bases fitting TRBD1. CDR1 MDHEN and CDR2 SYDVKM come from the germline V gene. The CDR3 length is 13 residues. The trim removed 6 bases at V and 9 bases at J, leaving 7 bases unmatched. The CDR3 loop reads CASSPGQGGEQFF. Written as DNA, the CDR3 is TGTGCCAGCAGCCCAGGACAGGGCGGTGAGCAGTTCTTC.

CDR3 DNA: TGTGCCAGCAAGGAGGGCCTCACAGATACGCAGTATTTT. Amino acids: CASKEGLTDTQYF. The V and J genes are TRBV7-2 and TRBJ2-3; possibly TRBD2 for D (6 bases). Trimming shortened V by 7 bases and J by 2 bases, and 10 bases separated the two germline ends. The CDR3 has 13 residues. In germline, CDR1 is SGHTA, CDR2 FQGNSA. The full variable domain, in which reference TRBV7-2 and TRBJ2-3 provide the parts outside the CDR3, is GAGVSQSPSNKVTEKGKDVELRCDPISGHTALYWYRQSLGQGLEFLIYFQGNSAPDKSGLPSDRFSAERTGGSVSTLTIQRTQQEDSAVYLCASKEGLTDTQYFGPGTRLTVL.

This chain's CDR3 is CATSRDRGEADIQYF. Written as DNA, the CDR3 is TGTGCCACCAGCAGAGATCGAGGGGAGGCGGACATTCAGTACTTC. The rearrangement joins TRBV15 to TRBJ2-4; tentative D call: TRBD2 (6 bases). V was cut by 0 bases and J by 8 bases, with 14 bases left in between. The CDR3 has 15 amino acids. From germline, CDR1 is LNHNV and CDR2 YYDKDF (reference sequence). The complete variable domain, with remaining parts taken from reference TRBV15 and TRBJ2-4, reads DAMVIQNPRYQVTQFGKPVTLSCSQTLNHNVMYWYQQKSSQAPKLLFHYYDKDFNNEADTPDNFQSRRPNTSFCFLDIRSPGLGDTAMYLCATSRDRGEADIQYFGAGTRLSVL.

This chain joins TRBV27 and TRBJ2-7; a possible D gene is TRBD2 (6 bases). Looked up from germline, CDR1 is MNHEY and CDR2 is SMNVEV (reference sequence). There are 14 residues in the CDR3. Trimming shortened V by 3 bases and J by 0 bases, and 9 bases separated the two germline ends. CDR3 sequence reads: CASSFAGSSYEQYF. Here the CDR3 DNA reads TGTGCCAGCAGTTTTGCGGGAAGCTCCTACGAGCAGTACTTC.

This clone was seen just once. The rearrangement uses TRBV12-3 or TRBV12-4 and TRBJ2-7, with D tentatively TRBD1 (6 bases). The length of the CDR3 is 12 residues. The V gene lost 6 bases and the J gene lost 9 bases, with 15 bases spanning the gap. CDR3 sequence: CASSHRTVGQYF. The CDR3 region has the DNA TGTGCCAGCAGCCACAGGACAGTCGGGCAGTACTTC.

This clone showed up just a few times. The chain has TRBV10-3 and TRBJ1-1; no clear D. This CDR3 comprises 12 residues. V lost 10 bases, J lost 3 bases, and 12 bases lay in between. Germline assignment: CDR1 ENHRY and CDR2 SYGVKD. This CDR3 reads CATNTGDTEAFF. The CDR3 DNA is TGTGCCACAAACACGGGAGACACTGAAGCTTTCTTT.